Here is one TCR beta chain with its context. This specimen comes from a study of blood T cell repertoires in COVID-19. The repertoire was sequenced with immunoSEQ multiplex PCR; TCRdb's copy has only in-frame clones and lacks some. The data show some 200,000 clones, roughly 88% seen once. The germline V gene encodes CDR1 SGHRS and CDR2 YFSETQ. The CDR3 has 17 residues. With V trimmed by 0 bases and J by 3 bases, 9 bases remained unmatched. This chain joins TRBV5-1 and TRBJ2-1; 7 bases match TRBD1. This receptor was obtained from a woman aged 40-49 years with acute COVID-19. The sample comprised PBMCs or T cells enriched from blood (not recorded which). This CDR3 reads CASSLALGPGGYNEQFF. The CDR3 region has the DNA TGCGCCAGCAGCTTGGCCTTGGGGCCAGGGGGCTACAATGAGCAGTTCTTC.